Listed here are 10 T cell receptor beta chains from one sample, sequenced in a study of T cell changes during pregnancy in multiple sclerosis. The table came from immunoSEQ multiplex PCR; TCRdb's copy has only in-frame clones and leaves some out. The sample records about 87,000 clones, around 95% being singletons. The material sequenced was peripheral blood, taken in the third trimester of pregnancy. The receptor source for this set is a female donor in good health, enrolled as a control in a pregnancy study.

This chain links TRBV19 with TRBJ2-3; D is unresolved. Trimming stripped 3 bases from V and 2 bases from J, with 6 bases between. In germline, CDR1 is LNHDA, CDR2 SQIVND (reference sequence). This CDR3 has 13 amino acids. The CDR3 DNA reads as TGTGCCAGTAGTATCCAGTTCACAGATACGCAGTATTTT. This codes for CASSIQFTDTQYF.

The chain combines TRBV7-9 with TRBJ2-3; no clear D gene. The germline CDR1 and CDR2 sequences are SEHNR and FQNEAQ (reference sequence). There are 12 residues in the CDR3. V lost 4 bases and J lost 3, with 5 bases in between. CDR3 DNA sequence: TGTGCCAGCAGCTCCGAGACAGATACGCAGTATTTT. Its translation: CASSSETDTQYF.

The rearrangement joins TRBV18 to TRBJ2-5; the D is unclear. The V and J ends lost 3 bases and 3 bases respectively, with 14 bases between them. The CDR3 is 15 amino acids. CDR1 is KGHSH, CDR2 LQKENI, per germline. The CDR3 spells CASSPLKTLEETQYF. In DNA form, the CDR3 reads TGTGCCAGCTCACCCTTAAAGACACTTGAAGAGACCCAGTACTTC.

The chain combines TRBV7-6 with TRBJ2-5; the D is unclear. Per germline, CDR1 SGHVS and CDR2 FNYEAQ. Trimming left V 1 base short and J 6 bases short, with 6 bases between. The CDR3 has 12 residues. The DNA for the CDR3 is TGTGCCAGCAGCTTAGGAGTGCAGACCCAGTACTTC. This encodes CASSLGVQTQYF.

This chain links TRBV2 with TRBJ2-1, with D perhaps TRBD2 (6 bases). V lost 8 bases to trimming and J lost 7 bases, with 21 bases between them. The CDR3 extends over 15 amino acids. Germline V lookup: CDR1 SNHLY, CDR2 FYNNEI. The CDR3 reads CASQPTGLLGNEQFF. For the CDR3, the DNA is TGTGCCAGCCAACCAACGGGACTCCTTGGGAATGAGCAGTTCTTC.

DNA for the CDR3: TGTGCCATCAGTACCCCTGGCAGGAAAGCTTTCTTT. Its translation is CAISTPGRKAFF. The chain uses TRBV10-3 and TRBJ1-1; no clear D gene. Germline lookup yields CDR1 ENHRY and CDR2 SYGVKD. Trimming took 5 bases from V and 9 from J, leaving 13 bases between them. The CDR3 consists of 12 residues.

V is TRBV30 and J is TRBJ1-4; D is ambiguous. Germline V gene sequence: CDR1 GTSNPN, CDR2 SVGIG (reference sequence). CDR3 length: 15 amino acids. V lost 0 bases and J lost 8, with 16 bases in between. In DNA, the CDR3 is TGTGCCTGGAGTGTAGCCCCGAGCCTCTACGAAAAACTGTTTTTT. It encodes CAWSVAPSLYEKLFF.

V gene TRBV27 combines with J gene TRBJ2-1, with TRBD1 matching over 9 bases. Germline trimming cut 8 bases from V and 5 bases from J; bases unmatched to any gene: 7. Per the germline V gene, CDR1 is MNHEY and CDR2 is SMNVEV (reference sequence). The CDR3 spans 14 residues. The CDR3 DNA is TGTGCCAGCTCCCGGGACAGGGTTCACAATGAGCAGTTCTTC. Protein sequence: CASSRDRVHNEQFF.

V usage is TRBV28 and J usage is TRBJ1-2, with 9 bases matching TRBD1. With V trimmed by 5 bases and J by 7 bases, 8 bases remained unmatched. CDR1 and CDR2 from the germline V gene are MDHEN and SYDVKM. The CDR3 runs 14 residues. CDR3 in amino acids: CASSPTGTGPGYTF. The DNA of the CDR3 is TGTGCCAGCAGTCCCACTGGGACAGGGCCTGGCTACACCTTC.

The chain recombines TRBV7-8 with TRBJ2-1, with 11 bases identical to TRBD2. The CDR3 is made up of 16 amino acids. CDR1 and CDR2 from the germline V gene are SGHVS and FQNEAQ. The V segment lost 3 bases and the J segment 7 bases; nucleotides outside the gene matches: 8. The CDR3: CASSFWSGLAVNEQFF. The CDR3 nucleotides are TGTGCCAGCAGCTTTTGGTCGGGACTAGCGGTAAATGAGCAGTTCTTC.